This is a list of T cell receptor beta chains from one sample in a study of T cell clonotyping in hematopoietic cell transplantation. Data came from immunoSEQ multiplex PCR; TCRdb stores just in-frame clones and leaves some out. This table holds tens of thousands of clones, 95% to 97% found once. The sequenced sample was peripheral blood mononuclear cells, obtained before stem cell transplant. These receptors were collected from a woman between 45 and 65 years old with acute myeloid leukemia. Some clones in this sample may be carry-over from other donors' samples. CDR3s include the opening cysteine and the closing phenylalanine or tryptophan. A D gene is named only where the DNA matches it firmly. Clone size is not always given. Where it is, it says once, few, many or a class for expanded clones.

j_call: TRBJ2-7
v_call: TRBV5-8
clone_size: -
d_call: -
cdr3_aa: CASSSSWTYEQYF
cdr3_nt: TGTGCCAGCAGCTCAAGCTGGACGTACGAGCAGTACTTC

j_call: TRBJ1-2
v_call: TRBV7-9
clone_size: -
d_call: -
cdr3_aa: CASSLTVANYGYTF
cdr3_nt: TGTGCCAGCAGCTTAACAGTAGCTAACTATGGCTACACCTTC

j_call: TRBJ1-1
v_call: TRBV5-4
clone_size: -
d_call: -
cdr3_aa: CASSPRGLETSEAFF
cdr3_nt: TGTGCCAGCAGCCCTCGCGGACTGGAAACTTCTGAAGCTTTCTTT

j_call: TRBJ1-5
v_call: TRBV5-8
clone_size: -
d_call: -
cdr3_aa: CASSLAGVGNQPQHF
cdr3_nt: TGTGCCAGCAGCTTGGCTGGGGTTGGCAATCAGCCCCAGCATTTT

j_call: TRBJ1-2
v_call: TRBV5-4
clone_size: -
d_call: TRBD1
cdr3_aa: CASSLGQGWNGYTF
cdr3_nt: TGTGCCAGCAGCTTGGGACAGGGATGGAATGGCTACACCTTC

j_call: TRBJ1-5
v_call: TRBV28
clone_size: -
d_call: -
cdr3_aa: CASRVRDYSNQPQHF
cdr3_nt: TGTGCCAGCAGAGTCAGGGATTATAGCAATCAGCCCCAGCATTTT

j_call: TRBJ2-2
v_call: TRBV7-3
clone_size: once
d_call: -
cdr3_aa: CASSSASAGELFF
cdr3_nt: TGTGCCAGCAGCTCCGCTTCGGCCGGGGAGCTGTTTTTT

j_call: TRBJ1-1
v_call: TRBV23-1
clone_size: -
d_call: -
cdr3_aa: CASRSQTNTEAFF
cdr3_nt: TGCGCCAGCCGCTCACAAACGAACACTGAAGCTTTCTTT

j_call: TRBJ2-5
v_call: TRBV29-1
clone_size: -
d_call: TRBD1
cdr3_aa: CSGDRRETQYF
cdr3_nt: TGCAGCGGGGACAGAAGAGAGACCCAGTACTTC

j_call: TRBJ2-3
v_call: TRBV28
clone_size: -
d_call: -
cdr3_aa: CASSGGASTDTQYF
cdr3_nt: TGTGCCTCAAGCGGAGGAGCTAGCACAGATACGCAGTATTTT

j_call: TRBJ1-2
v_call: TRBV29-1
clone_size: few
d_call: TRBD1
cdr3_aa: CSGGTGNGDYGYTF
cdr3_nt: TGCAGCGGGGGGACAGGGAACGGGGACTATGGCTACACCTTC

j_call: TRBJ2-5
v_call: TRBV4-1
clone_size: -
d_call: -
cdr3_aa: CASSQLYSQETQYF
cdr3_nt: TGCGCCAGCAGCCAATTGTACTCTCAAGAGACCCAGTACTTC

j_call: TRBJ1-6
v_call: TRBV9
clone_size: -
d_call: TRBD1
cdr3_aa: CASSADWTGGASYNSPLHF
cdr3_nt: TGTGCCAGCAGCGCGGATTGGACAGGGGGCGCGTCCTATAATTCACCCCTCCACTTT